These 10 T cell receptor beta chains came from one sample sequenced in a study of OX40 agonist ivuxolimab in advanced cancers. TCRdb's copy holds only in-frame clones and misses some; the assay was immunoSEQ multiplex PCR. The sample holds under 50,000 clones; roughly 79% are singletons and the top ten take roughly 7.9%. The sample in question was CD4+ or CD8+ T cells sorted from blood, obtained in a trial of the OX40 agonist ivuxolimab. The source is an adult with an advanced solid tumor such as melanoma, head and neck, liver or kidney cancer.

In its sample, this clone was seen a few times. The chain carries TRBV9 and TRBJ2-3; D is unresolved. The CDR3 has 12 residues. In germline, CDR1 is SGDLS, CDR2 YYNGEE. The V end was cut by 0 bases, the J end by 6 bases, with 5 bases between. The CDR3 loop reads CASSVDSDTQYF. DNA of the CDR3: TGTGCCAGCAGCGTAGATTCTGATACGCAGTATTTT.

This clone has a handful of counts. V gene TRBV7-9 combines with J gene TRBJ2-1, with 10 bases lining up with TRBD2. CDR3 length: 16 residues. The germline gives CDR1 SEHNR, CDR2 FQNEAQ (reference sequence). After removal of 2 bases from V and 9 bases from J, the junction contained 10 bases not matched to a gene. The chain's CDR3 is CASSLSASGRSGEQFF. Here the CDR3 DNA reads TGTGCCAGCAGCTTATCTGCTAGCGGGAGATCCGGTGAGCAGTTCTTC.

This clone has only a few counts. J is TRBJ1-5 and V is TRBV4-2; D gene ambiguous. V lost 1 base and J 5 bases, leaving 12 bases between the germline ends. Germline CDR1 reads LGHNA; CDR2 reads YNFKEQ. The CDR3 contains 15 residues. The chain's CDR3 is CASSQVAFFDQPQHF. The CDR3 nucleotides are TGTGCCAGCAGCCAAGTCGCCTTTTTTGATCAGCCCCAGCATTTT.

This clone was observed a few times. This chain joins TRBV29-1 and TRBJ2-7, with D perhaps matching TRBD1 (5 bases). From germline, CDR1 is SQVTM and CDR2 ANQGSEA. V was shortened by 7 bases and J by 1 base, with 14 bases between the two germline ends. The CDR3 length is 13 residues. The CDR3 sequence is CSARPDSSYEQYF. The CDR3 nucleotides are TGCAGCGCCCGACCTGACAGTTCCTACGAGCAGTACTTC.

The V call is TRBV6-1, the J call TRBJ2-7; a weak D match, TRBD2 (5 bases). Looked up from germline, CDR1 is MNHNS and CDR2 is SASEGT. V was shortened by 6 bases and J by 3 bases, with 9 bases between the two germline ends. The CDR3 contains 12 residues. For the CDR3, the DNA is TGTGCCAGCAGGGAGGATCGCTACGAGCAGTACTTC. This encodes CASREDRYEQYF.

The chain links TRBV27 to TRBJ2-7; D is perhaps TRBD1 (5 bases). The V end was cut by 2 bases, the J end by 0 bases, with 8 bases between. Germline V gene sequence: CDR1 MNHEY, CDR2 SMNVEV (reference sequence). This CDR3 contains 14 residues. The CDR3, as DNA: TGTGCCAGCAGTTTACAGGGTAGCTCCTACGAGCAGTACTTC. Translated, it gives CASSLQGSSYEQYF.

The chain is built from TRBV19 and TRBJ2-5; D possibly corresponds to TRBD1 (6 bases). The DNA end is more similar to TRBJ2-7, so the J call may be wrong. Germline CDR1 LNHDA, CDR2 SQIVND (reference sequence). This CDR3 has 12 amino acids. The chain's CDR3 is CASTTSRGEQYF. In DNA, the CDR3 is TGTGCCAGTACCACGTCCAGGGGCGAGCAGTACTTC.

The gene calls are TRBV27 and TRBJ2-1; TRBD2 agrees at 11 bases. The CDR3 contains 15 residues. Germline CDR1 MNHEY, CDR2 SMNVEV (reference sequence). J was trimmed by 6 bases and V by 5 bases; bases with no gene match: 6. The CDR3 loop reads CASSTRLAGTNEQFF. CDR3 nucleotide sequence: TGTGCCAGCAGTACCCGACTAGCGGGAACCAATGAGCAGTTCTTC.

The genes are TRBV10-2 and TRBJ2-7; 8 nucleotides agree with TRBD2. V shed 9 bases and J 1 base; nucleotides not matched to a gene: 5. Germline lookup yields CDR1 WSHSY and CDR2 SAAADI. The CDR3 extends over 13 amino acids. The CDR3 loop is CASLSGISYEQYF. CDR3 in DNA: TGCGCCAGTCTTAGCGGGATATCCTACGAGCAGTACTTC.

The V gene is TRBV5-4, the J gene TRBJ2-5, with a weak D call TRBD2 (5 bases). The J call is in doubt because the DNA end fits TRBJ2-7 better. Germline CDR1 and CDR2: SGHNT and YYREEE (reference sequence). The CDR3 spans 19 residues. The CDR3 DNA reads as TGTGCCAGCAGCTTGCTTGTGGGTCTAGCAGTCAGACTGAGGAGCGAGCAGTACTTC. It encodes CASSLLVGLAVRLRSEQYF.